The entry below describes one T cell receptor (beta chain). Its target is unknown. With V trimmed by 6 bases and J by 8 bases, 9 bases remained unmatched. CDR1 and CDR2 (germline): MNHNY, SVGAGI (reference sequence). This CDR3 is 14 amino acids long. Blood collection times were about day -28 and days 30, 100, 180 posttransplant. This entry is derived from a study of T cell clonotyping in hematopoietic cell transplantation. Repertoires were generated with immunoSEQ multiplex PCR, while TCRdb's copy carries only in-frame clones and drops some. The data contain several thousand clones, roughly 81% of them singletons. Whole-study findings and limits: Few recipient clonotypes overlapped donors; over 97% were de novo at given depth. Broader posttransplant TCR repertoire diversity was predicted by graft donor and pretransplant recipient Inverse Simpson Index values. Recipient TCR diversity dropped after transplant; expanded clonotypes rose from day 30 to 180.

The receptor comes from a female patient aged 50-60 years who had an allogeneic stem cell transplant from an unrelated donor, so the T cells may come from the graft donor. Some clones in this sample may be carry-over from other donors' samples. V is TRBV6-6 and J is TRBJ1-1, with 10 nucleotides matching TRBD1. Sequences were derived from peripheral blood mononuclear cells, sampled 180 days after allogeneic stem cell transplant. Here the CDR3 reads CASRSGQGPTEAFF. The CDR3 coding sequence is TGTGCCAGCAGATCGGGACAGGGGCCCACCGAAGCTTTCTTT.